These 11 T cell receptor beta chains were sequenced from one sample in a study of CD4 T cells in relation to SARS-CoV-2 and coronaviruses. Before the COVID-19 pandemic, during about 2010-2018, CD4+ T cells were taken from unexposed donors. The cells were cultured for about 10 days before CD4+ T cells were isolated. Their recognized antigens are unknown. The table came from immunoSEQ multiplex PCR; TCRdb's copy has only in-frame clones and leaves some out. Of 25,000 to 35,000 clones in the sample, about three quarters were seen once. Sequenced input: CD4+ T cells from PBMCs, cultured in vitro. These TCRs come from a human donor in good health.

This clone was detected only a few times. This chain links TRBV5-1 with TRBJ1-2; 7 nucleotides line up with TRBD1. J was trimmed by 7 bases and V by 4 bases; bases with no gene match: 10. In germline, CDR1 is SGHRS, CDR2 YFSETQ. The CDR3 sequence is 14 residues long. The CDR3 region is CASSVDRAGGGYTF. CDR3 nucleotides: TGCGCCAGCAGCGTCGACAGGGCTGGGGGTGGCTACACCTTC.

CDR3 DNA sequence: TGTGCCAGCAGCCAACAGACTAGCGGGGGCCTTCAACAGTATTTT. As protein: CASSQQTSGGLQQYF. The chain uses TRBV3-1 (or the pseudogene TRBV3-2) and TRBJ2-3; 12 bases align to TRBD2. From germline, CDR1 is LGHDT and CDR2 YNNKEL (reference sequence). This CDR3 has 15 amino acids. The junction had 9 bases not matched to a gene; V was cut back by 2 bases and J by 12 bases.

V is TRBV19 and J is TRBJ1-6; D might be TRBD1 (5 bases). The CDR3 is 13 residues long. Per the germline V gene, CDR1 is LNHDA and CDR2 is SQIVND (reference sequence). Trimming shortened V by 6 bases and J by 7 bases, and 10 bases separated the two germline ends. CDR3 DNA sequence: TGTGCCAGTAGGGTAGGGGAAAATTCACCCCTCCACTTT. This codes for CASRVGENSPLHF.

This clone appeared a single time. Here the CDR3 reads CASSIEGGANTIYF. CDR3 nucleotide sequence: TGTGCCAGTAGTATAGAAGGGGGCGCGAACACCATATATTTT. The chain uses TRBV19 and TRBJ1-3; TRBD1 agrees at 7 bases. Germline CDR1 is LNHDA and CDR2 is SQIVND (reference sequence). V shed 0 bases, J shed 7 bases, and the junction held 3 bases outside the gene matches. The CDR3 loop spans 14 amino acids.

The chain joins TRBV10-1 to TRBJ1-1; TRBD1 might be the D (6 bases). With 2 bases removed from V and 4 bases from J, the gap between germline ends came to 8 bases. The CDR3 loop spans 13 amino acids. Germline-derived CDR1 and CDR2 are WNHNN and SYGVQD (reference sequence). The CDR3 here is CASSEGRGTEAFF. CDR3 nucleotide sequence: TGCGCCAGCAGTGAGGGCAGGGGCACTGAAGCTTTCTTT.

The chain employs TRBV19 and TRBJ2-5, with D possibly being TRBD2 (5 bases). This CDR3 has 13 residues. Trimming removed 7 bases at V and 2 bases at J, with 11 bases between. Germline V gives CDR1 LNHDA, CDR2 SQIVND (reference sequence). In DNA, the CDR3 is TGTGCCAGTAAGAGAGCGGTGCAAGAGACCCAGTACTTC. Translating gives CASKRAVQETQYF.

The chain employs TRBV11-3 and TRBJ2-1, with D possibly called TRBD1 or TRBD2 (5 bases each). Germline loops: CDR1 SGHNT, CDR2 YENEEA. V lost 2 bases to trimming and J lost 9 bases, with 11 bases between them. This CDR3 region has 13 residues. CDR3 amino acids: CASSLSFGGEQFF. CDR3 DNA sequence: TGTGCCAGCAGCTTAAGTTTTGGGGGTGAGCAGTTCTTC.

The CDR3, as DNA: TGTGCCAGCAGCTTGGTAGATACGCAGTATTTT. Amino acid sequence: CASSLVDTQYF. V gene TRBV5-6 combines with J gene TRBJ2-3, with D unresolved. The V and J ends lost 0 bases and 5 bases respectively, with 1 base between them. The CDR3 totals 11 residues. CDR1 is SGHDT, CDR2 YYEEEE, per germline.

In its sample, this clone was seen a few times. The V and J genes are TRBV2 and TRBJ1-4, with D possibly TRBD1 on 6 matching bases. Trimming took off 4 bases at V and 3 bases at J, with 12 bases between the two ends. This CDR3 is 15 amino acids long. Germline CDR1 is SNHLY and CDR2 is FYNNEI. CDR3 in DNA: TGTGCCAGCAGTGTCTCCCGACAGGCTAATGAAAAACTGTTTTTT. Encoded protein: CASSVSRQANEKLFF. The whole variable domain, filled in from reference TRBV2 and TRBJ1-4, reads EPEVTQTPSHQVTQMGQEVILRCVPISNHLYFYWYRQILGQKVEFLVSFYNNEISEKSEIFDDQFSVERPDGSNFTLKIRSTKLEDSAMYFCASSVSRQANEKLFFGSGTQLSVL.

The rearrangement joins TRBV5-4 to TRBJ2-1, with unresolved D. Trimming stripped 0 bases from V and 2 bases from J, with 6 bases between. Per germline, CDR1 SGHNT and CDR2 YYREEE (reference sequence). The CDR3 totals 14 residues. The CDR3 protein is CASSLGTAYNEQFF. CDR3 bases: TGTGCCAGCAGCTTGGGTACTGCCTACAATGAGCAGTTCTTC.

This clone was counted a few times. The chain couples TRBV7-9 to TRBJ1-2; D possibly corresponds to TRBD1 (6 bases). The CDR3 runs to 14 residues. Trimming shortened V by 2 bases and J by 5 bases, and 12 bases separated the two germline ends. Germline V gives CDR1 SEHNR, CDR2 FQNEAQ (reference sequence). The CDR3: CASSLSRGAYGYTF. CDR3 coding DNA: TGTGCCAGCAGCTTAAGTCGGGGGGCTTATGGCTACACCTTC.